Each of the 30 T cell receptor beta chains below was sequenced from the same sample in a study of control samples from healthy donors and cancer patients (dated by TCRdb to about 2020). The protocol used for the library was the immunoSEQ multiplex PCR assay. This immuneACCESS table, as held by TCRdb, lists in-frame sequences with V and J called but not all clones. Of the missing ones, under half trace to an unresolved V gene in checked studies; the others have no known cause. Within this sample are under 200,000 clones, with 90% to 95% of them counted one time only. The biggest ten clones account for less than 15% of the sample. Sequenced: PBMCs. The receptors originated from a man aged 60-69 years with colorectal cancer.

The chain employs TRBV5-1 and TRBJ2-3, with no clear D. CDR3 length: 15 residues. Trimming removed 2 bases at V and 1 base at J, with 11 bases between. Germline V gives CDR1 SGHRS, CDR2 YFSETQ. In DNA, the CDR3 is TGCGCCAGCAGCTTCCCCCCGTTGGGCACAGATACGCAGTATTTT. Protein sequence: CASSFPPLGTDTQYF.

This chain uses TRBV11-3 with TRBJ1-5; D is unresolved. The germline CDR1 and CDR2 sequences are SGHNT and YENEEA. The CDR3 has 16 residues. V was clipped by 3 bases and J by 1 base, with 13 bases between them. CDR3 DNA: TGTGCCAGCAGCTTGGTGAGGATTGCGAGCAATCAGCCCCAGCATTTT. Encoded protein: CASSLVRIASNQPQHF.

In DNA form, the CDR3 reads TGTGCCAGCAGCTTCGGCGGTTCTAATGAAAAACTGTTTTTT. Protein product: CASSFGGSNEKLFF. V gene TRBV5-8 combines with J gene TRBJ1-4; D ambiguous. The CDR3 length is 14 residues. Trimming stripped 2 bases from V and 3 bases from J, with 8 bases between. Per germline, CDR1 SGHTS and CDR2 YDEGEE.

This chain links TRBV4-1 with TRBJ2-5; D gene uncertain. The germline V and J ends were trimmed by 4 bases and 5 bases, with 11 bases remaining between them. Germline V gene lookup returns CDR1 MGHRA and CDR2 YSYEKL. The CDR3 contains 13 residues. The CDR3: CASSPSVVETQYF. In DNA form, the CDR3 reads TGCGCCAGCAGCCCCTCCGTGGTGGAGACCCAGTACTTC.

The chain joins TRBV5-1 to TRBJ1-6, with D possibly TRBD1 on 6 matching bases. Germline values: CDR1 SGHRS, CDR2 YFSETQ. The CDR3 contains 17 residues. V lost 0 bases and J lost 0, with 10 bases in between. In DNA form, the CDR3 reads TGCGCCAGCAGCTTGGTAGACAGGAGCTCCTATAATTCACCCCTCCACTTT. Protein product: CASSLVDRSSYNSPLHF.

The chain joins TRBV7-9 to TRBJ2-7; 10 bases match TRBD1. The germline V gene encodes CDR1 SEHNR and CDR2 FQNEAQ (reference sequence). The CDR3 sequence is 15 residues long. With 3 bases clipped from V and 6 bases from J, the junction kept 8 bases outside the gene matches. CDR3 in amino acids: CASSFRQGAGGEQYF. Here the CDR3 DNA reads TGTGCCAGCAGCTTCCGACAGGGGGCGGGGGGCGAGCAGTACTTC. Full variable domain (remainder filled in from reference TRBV7-9 and TRBJ2-7): DTGVSQNPRHKITKRGQNVTFRCDPISEHNRLYWYRQTLGQGPEFLTYFQNEAQLEKSRLLSDRFSAERPKGSFSTLEIQRTEQGDSAMYLCASSFRQGAGGEQYFGPGTRLTVT.

V and J are TRBV6-5 and TRBJ2-2; D is ambiguous. CDR1 and CDR2 (germline): MNHEY, SVGAGI. This CDR3 has 16 amino acids. Trimming cost V 2 bases and J 2 bases, with 12 bases left between them. The CDR3 loop is CASSYSLPLNTGELFF. As DNA, the CDR3 is TGTGCCAGCAGTTACAGTTTACCTCTAAACACCGGGGAGCTGTTTTTT.

The genes are TRBV19 and TRBJ2-2, with D unclear. Germline V gene sequence: CDR1 LNHDA, CDR2 SQIVND (reference sequence). The V and J ends lost 0 bases and 5 bases respectively, with 10 bases between them. This CDR3 is 15 amino acids long. This CDR3 reads CASSIDQSRTGELFF. DNA of the CDR3: TGTGCCAGTAGTATAGATCAAAGCAGAACCGGGGAGCTGTTTTTT. The whole variable domain, remainder taken from reference TRBV19 and TRBJ2-2, is DGGITQSPKYLFRKEGQNVTLSCEQNLNHDAMYWYRQDPGQGLRLIYYSQIVNDFQKGDIAEGYSVSREKKESFPLTVTSAQKNPTAFYLCASSIDQSRTGELFFGEGSRLTVL.

The V and J genes are TRBV6-6 and TRBJ1-2, with no clear D. The CDR3 covers 12 residues. CDR1 MNHNY and CDR2 SVGAGI come from the germline V gene (reference sequence). The V gene lost 5 bases and the J gene lost 7 bases, with 11 bases spanning the gap. CDR3 amino acids: CASSDGLGGYTF. The CDR3 nucleotides read TGTGCCAGCAGTGACGGGTTAGGTGGCTACACCTTC.

V is TRBV3-1 (or the pseudogene TRBV3-2) and J is TRBJ2-3, with D perhaps assigned TRBD1 or TRBD2 (5 bases each). V was trimmed by 4 bases and J by 1 base, leaving 12 bases between them. CDR3 length: 15 residues. Germline V gives CDR1 LGHDT, CDR2 YNNKEL (reference sequence). The CDR3 DNA sequence: TGTGCCAGCAGCCTTCTGGTGGGGGGCACAGATACGCAGTATTTT. This sequence encodes CASSLLVGGTDTQYF.

In its sample, this clone was seen once. The CDR3: CASSLRPVNTEAFF. DNA of the CDR3: TGTGCCAGCAGTTTAAGGCCGGTGAACACTGAAGCTTTCTTT. V gene TRBV28 combines with J gene TRBJ1-1; the D is unclear. The germline gives CDR1 MDHEN, CDR2 SYDVKM. V was pared by 2 bases and J by 0 bases, with 7 bases between. The CDR3 totals 14 residues.

V and J are TRBV28 and TRBJ1-1; the D is unclear. There are 13 residues in the CDR3. V shed 6 bases and J shed 0 bases, with 8 bases lying between them. In germline, CDR1 is MDHEN, CDR2 SYDVKM. CDR3 in amino acids: CASSPPMNTEAFF. The CDR3 nucleotides read TGTGCCAGCAGCCCCCCGATGAACACTGAAGCTTTCTTT.

The rearrangement links TRBV7-9 to TRBJ2-7, with TRBD2 matching over 7 bases. Germline V lookup: CDR1 SEHNR, CDR2 FQNEAQ (reference sequence). This CDR3 is 15 amino acids long. Trimming cost V 5 bases and J 2 bases; bases outside gene matches: 9. The CDR3: CASSGEGGLTYEQYF. The DNA for the CDR3 is TGTGCCAGCAGCGGGGAGGGTGGGCTTACCTACGAGCAGTACTTC.

V and J are TRBV15 and TRBJ1-3; D remains ambiguous. In germline, CDR1 is LNHNV, CDR2 YYDKDF (reference sequence). This CDR3 contains 12 residues. Between the trimmed V and J ends, which lost 0 bases and 3 bases, there was a span of 0 bases. CDR3 in amino acids: CATSRDGNTIYF. The CDR3 region has the DNA TGTGCCACCAGCAGAGATGGAAACACCATATATTTT.

This chain joins TRBV4-1 and TRBJ2-7; D ambiguous. CDR1 MGHRA and CDR2 YSYEKL come from the germline V gene. This CDR3 is built from 14 residues. The ends were cut back, 0 bases at V and 0 bases at J, with 6 bases in the middle. This CDR3 is CASSQEGSSYEQYF. CDR3 DNA: TGCGCCAGCAGCCAAGAAGGCAGCTCCTACGAGCAGTACTTC.

The J gene is TRBJ1-6, the V gene TRBV6-5; D is ambiguous. The V gene's germline CDR1 is MNHEY and CDR2 SVGAGI. The CDR3 has 12 amino acids. The V end lost 5 bases, the J end lost 9 bases, and 8 bases lay between the germline ends. In nucleotides, the CDR3 is TGTGCCAGCAGTCGGACGGGTTCACCCCTCCACTTT. It codes for CASSRTGSPLHF.

The V gene is TRBV4-3, the J gene TRBJ2-7; D not certain. V lost 4 bases and J lost 2, with 12 bases in between. The germline V gene has CDR1 LGHNA and CDR2 YSLEER. The length of the CDR3 is 14 residues. The CDR3 coding sequence is TGCGCCAGCAGCCGAAGAATCGAAACCTACGAGCAGTACTTC. It is translated as CASSRRIETYEQYF.

The rearrangement joins TRBV30 to TRBJ1-3, with D tentatively TRBD1 (6 bases). The CDR3 is 17 amino acids. CDR1 GTSNPN and CDR2 SVGIG come from the germline V gene (reference sequence). Trimming stripped 2 bases from V and 2 bases from J, with 19 bases between. The CDR3 sequence: CAWSQGRGAGAGNTIYF. CDR3 nucleotide sequence: TGTGCCTGGAGTCAAGGCCGGGGGGCAGGGGCTGGAAACACCATATATTTT. Supplemented by reference TRBV30 and TRBJ1-3, the full variable domain reads SQTIHQWPATLVQPVGSPLSLECTVEGTSNPNLYWYRQAAGRGLQLLFYSVGIGQISSEVPQNLSASRPQDRQFILSSKKLLLSDSGFYLCAWSQGRGAGAGNTIYFGEGSWLTVV.

The V gene is TRBV28, the J gene TRBJ2-7; TRBD1 matches 9 bases. The germline V gene has CDR1 MDHEN and CDR2 SYDVKM. This CDR3 contains 14 residues. Losses at the gene ends were 4 bases for V and 5 bases for J; bases not matched to a gene: 6. The CDR3 coding sequence is TGTGCCAGCAGTTCCGGGACAGGGATTGACGAGCAGTACTTC. Protein product: CASSSGTGIDEQYF. Using reference TRBV28 and TRBJ2-7 for the parts outside the CDR3, the full variable domain is DVKVTQSSRYLVKRTGEKVFLECVQDMDHENMFWYRQDPGLGLRLIYFSYDVKMKEKGDIPEGYSVSREKKERFSLILESASTNQTSMYLCASSSGTGIDEQYFGPGTRLTVT.

A remark on this clone: The same CDR3 arises from other DNA sequences in this sample as well. The rearrangement links TRBV7-9 to TRBJ1-5; D gene unclear. The CDR3 spans 12 residues. CDR1 is SEHNR, CDR2 FQNEAQ, per germline (reference sequence). V gave up 1 base and J gave up 6 bases, with 4 bases separating them. The CDR3 sequence: CASSLEGQPQHF. CDR3 bases: TGTGCCAGCAGCTTAGAGGGTCAGCCCCAGCATTTT.

The chain links TRBV6-5 to TRBJ1-5, with D perhaps TRBD1 (6 bases). V was trimmed by 6 bases and J by 4 bases, leaving 16 bases between them. Germline V gives CDR1 MNHEY, CDR2 SVGAGI. CDR3 size: 15 residues. CDR3 bases: TGTGCCAGCAGCGCCGATTGGGGGGCTAATCAGCCCCAGCATTTT. As protein: CASSADWGANQPQHF.

The rearrangement joins TRBV9 to TRBJ2-2; D unclear. The CDR3 loop spans 12 amino acids. Germline CDR1 and CDR2: SGDLS and YYNGEE. Trimming shortened V by 1 base and J by 4 bases, and 2 bases separated the two germline ends. The CDR3, as DNA: TGTGCCAGCAGCGTATCCACCGGGGAGCTGTTTTTT. Translation: CASSVSTGELFF.

CDR3 nucleotides: TGTGCCAGCAGTTCCCTACAGGGCCAGGGCCGGCATTTT. This translates into CASSSLQGQGRHF. The chain joins TRBV6-6 to TRBJ1-5; D perhaps matches TRBD1 (6 bases). This CDR3 comprises 13 residues. Germline loops: CDR1 MNHNY, CDR2 SVGAGI (reference sequence). V lost 4 bases, J lost 15 bases, and 19 bases lay in between.

This clone was counted a few times. This chain uses TRBV4-2 with TRBJ1-1; a possible D gene is TRBD1 (6 bases). The germline V gene has CDR1 LGHNA and CDR2 YNFKEQ. The CDR3 is made up of 13 amino acids. The germline V and J ends were trimmed by 1 base and 4 bases, with 7 bases remaining between them. CDR3 in DNA: TGTGCCAGCAGCCAAGCAGGGGCCACTGAAGCTTTCTTT. Translated, it gives CASSQAGATEAFF.

This clone was observed a handful of times. The CDR3 nucleotides are TGTGCCAGCAGCCAAGCCCCCAATCAGCCCCAGCATTTT. Its translation is CASSQAPNQPQHF. The gene calls are TRBV14 and TRBJ1-5, with D hard to call. Trimming removed 1 base from V and 3 bases from J, with 4 bases in between. Germline CDR1 reads SGHDN; CDR2 reads FVKESK. The CDR3 is 13 residues long.

CDR3 in amino acids: CASSISRWQGNKRVGYTF. In DNA form, the CDR3 reads TGTGCCAGTAGTATTTCCCGGTGGCAGGGGAATAAACGGGTCGGCTACACCTTC. V gene TRBV19 combines with J gene TRBJ1-2, with TRBD1 as a possible D gene (6 bases). The germline CDR1 and CDR2 sequences are LNHDA and SQIVND (reference sequence). The CDR3 runs to 18 residues. V was trimmed by 3 bases and J by 8 bases, leaving 28 bases between them.

The V and J genes are TRBV19 and TRBJ2-2; 9 bases agree with TRBD1. CDR3 length: 17 residues. Trimming at V came to 0 bases and at J to 1 base, leaving 3 bases not matched to a gene. In germline, CDR1 is LNHDA, CDR2 SQIVND (reference sequence). The CDR3 protein is CASSIDGTGWNTGELFF. CDR3 sequence (DNA): TGTGCCAGTAGTATAGACGGGACAGGGTGGAACACCGGGGAGCTGTTTTTT.

The chain has TRBV18 and TRBJ1-1; 9 bases line up with TRBD1. Losses at the gene ends were 6 bases for V and 3 bases for J; bases not matched to a gene: 2. Germline V gene data show CDR1 as KGHSH and CDR2 as LQKENI. The CDR3 spans 13 residues. This CDR3 is CASSRQGDTEAFF. The CDR3 DNA reads as TGTGCCAGCTCCCGACAGGGGGACACTGAAGCTTTCTTT.

The V and J genes are TRBV14 and TRBJ1-2; TRBD1 is a possible D gene (5 bases). Looked up from germline, CDR1 is SGHDN and CDR2 is FVKESK. The CDR3 is 15 amino acids. Deletions cut 4 bases from V and 8 bases from J, with 20 bases between. CDR3 in amino acids: CASSLRVRGLGGYTF. DNA for the CDR3: TGTGCCAGCAGCCTCCGGGTGCGGGGACTTGGAGGCTACACCTTC.

This chain connects TRBV2 to TRBJ2-7; 7 positions agree with TRBD1. Losses at the gene ends were 8 bases for V and 1 base for J; bases not matched to a gene: 2. The CDR3 is 12 amino acids. Germline values: CDR1 SNHLY, CDR2 FYNNEI. For the CDR3, the DNA is TGTGCCAGCCGGGACAGTTCCTACGAGCAGTACTTC. Its translation: CASRDSSYEQYF. Full variable domain (outside the CDR3, taken from reference TRBV2 and TRBJ2-7): EPEVTQTPSHQVTQMGQEVILRCVPISNHLYFYWYRQILGQKVEFLVSFYNNEISEKSEIFDDQFSVERPDGSNFTLKIRSTKLEDSAMYFCASRDSSYEQYFGPGTRLTVT.